These T cell receptor beta chains were read from a single sample in a study of cytomegalovirus exposure and HLA in healthy donors. TCRdb's copy holds only in-frame clones and misses some; the assay was immunoSEQ multiplex PCR. This sample yields under 50,000 clones, of which about 94% are seen a single time; around 8% belongs to the top ten. Specimen: PBMCs. The receptor set was obtained from a woman between 18 and 30 years old in good health and CMV-seropositive. Both conserved end residues are part of each CDR3. D genes are given only for firm matches. The size of a clone is reported for some rows only, either as once, few or many, or as a class for expanded clones.

size,J,V,D,DNA,CDR3
-,TRBJ1-6,TRBV10-3,-,TGTGCCATCAGTGCCACCCACAGGTCGAGCTCCTATAATTCACCCCTCCACTTT,CAISATHRSSSYNSPLHF
-,TRBJ2-2,TRBV6-1,TRBD2,TGTGCCAGCAGTGAACTAGCGGGAGGTTCCACCGGGGAGCTGTTTTTT,CASSELAGGSTGELFF
-,TRBJ2-1,TRBV5-6,TRBD2,TGTGCCAGCAGCTTTACTAGCGGGAGGGCGTTAAGCTCCTACAATGAGCAGTTCTTC,CASSFTSGRALSSYNEQFF
-,TRBJ1-2,TRBV6-5,-,TGTGCCAGCAGTACCGGGAGCCCGTATGGCTACACCTTC,CASSTGSPYGYTF
-,TRBJ2-1,TRBV5-6,TRBD2,TGTGCCAGCAGCCAGCGACTAGCTTTTTCCTACAATGAGCAGTTCTTC,CASSQRLAFSYNEQFF
-,TRBJ1-4,TRBV5-5,-,TGTGCCAGCAGCTTGTTTCAGGTCATTAATGAAAAACTGTTTTTT,CASSLFQVINEKLFF
-,TRBJ2-7,TRBV12-2,-,TGTGCAAGTCGCCCCGGCAACGGGGGGCTAGCGAGCTACGAGCAGTACTTC,CASRPGNGGLASYEQYF
once,TRBJ2-2,TRBV7-3,-,TGTGCCAGCACGCGAAGGGGTTCAGGGTACACCGGGGAGCTGTTTTTT,CASTRRGSGYTGELFF
-,TRBJ2-7,TRBV28,TRBD1,TGTGCCAGCTTAGGACGTCGGGACAGATACTCCTACGAGCAGTACTTC,CASLGRRDRYSYEQYF
-,TRBJ1-1,TRBV7-8,TRBD1,TGTGCCAGCAGCTCCACCAGGGGGCTCACTGAAGCTTTCTTT,CASSSTRGLTEAFF
once,TRBJ2-2,TRBV29-1,-,TGCAGCGTGGTTGGTAGTTTAGTAAAAACCGGGGAGCTGTTTTTT,CSVVGSLVKTGELFF
-,TRBJ2-7,TRBV6-6,-,TGTGCCAGCAGAAACGCGCGAGGGGGGGCGAACGAGCAGTACTTC,CASRNARGGANEQYF
-,TRBJ2-1,TRBV7-3,-,TGTGCCAGCAGCGTAAACGGAGGATACTCCTACAATGAGCAGTTCTTC,CASSVNGGYSYNEQFF
-,TRBJ2-7,TRBV28,TRBD2,TGTGCCAGCAGGCCCCGACTAAGCGGGAGCGGTACTAGGTACGAGCAGTACTTC,CASRPRLSGSGTRYEQYF
-,TRBJ1-2,TRBV19,-,TGTGCCAGTAGTCCCCGGGAGGGGTCTAACTATGGCTACACCTTC,CASSPREGSNYGYTF
-,TRBJ2-7,TRBV11-2,TRBD1,TGTGCCAGCAGCTTCGGGACAGGGCGAGATAGCCTCGTTCTCGAGCAGTACTTC,CASSFGTGRDSLVLEQYF
-,TRBJ1-1,TRBV5-4,-,TGTGCCAGCAGTAGGGGGAACACTGAAGCTTTCTTT,CASSRGNTEAFF
-,TRBJ2-7,TRBV4-1,TRBD2,TGCGCCAGCAGCCAAGTAGCGGGAGGGGGGGAGCAGTACTTC,CASSQVAGGGEQYF
-,TRBJ1-3,TRBV4-2,-,TGTGCCAGCAGCCAAGATCCCCAGGGAAACACCATATATTTT,CASSQDPQGNTIYF
-,TRBJ2-7,TRBV18,TRBD2,TGTGCCAGCTCACCAGGGAGGGACTACGAGCAGTACTTC,CASSPGRDYEQYF
-,TRBJ1-1,TRBV4-1,TRBD1,TGCGCCAGCAGCCAACCCGGGACAGTGAACACTGAAGCTTTCTTT,CASSQPGTVNTEAFF
-,TRBJ2-7,TRBV6-1,TRBD2,TGTGCCAGCAGGGGGAGCGGGAGAGGCTACGAGCAGTACTTC,CASRGSGRGYEQYF
few,TRBJ1-6,TRBV28,-,TGTGCCAGCAGCCTACAGGGAATGACCCTCCACTTT,CASSLQGMTLHF
-,TRBJ1-1,TRBV29-1,-,TGCAGCGTTGGTATCGGTCAGAACACTGAAGCTTTCTTT,CSVGIGQNTEAFF
-,TRBJ1-5,TRBV9,-,TGTGCCAGCAGCCGCACTCCACAGGGCGAGCAGCCCCAGCATTTT,CASSRTPQGEQPQHF
-,TRBJ2-5,TRBV28,TRBD2,TGTGCCAGCAGTTCGGCAATGGCGGGAGGGGGAGAGACCCAGTACTTC,CASSSAMAGGGETQYF
-,TRBJ2-3,TRBV2,TRBD2,TGTGCCATCTCTGGACTAGCGGAGGGGGGGACAGATACGCAGTATTTT,CAISGLAEGGTDTQYF
-,TRBJ1-5,TRBV19,-,TGTGCCAGTAGTGGGAGTGGAGGGGTGCAGCCCCAGCATTTT,CASSGSGGVQPQHF
once,TRBJ2-7,TRBV7-8,TRBD1,TGTGCCAGCAGCTTAGCAACCGGGACAGGGGGCTACGAGCAGTACTTC,CASSLATGTGGYEQYF
-,TRBJ1-2,TRBV5-1,TRBD1,TGCGCCAGCAGCCCCTGGACAGGGGGTTTCGATGGCTACACCTTC,CASSPWTGGFDGYTF
-,TRBJ2-3,TRBV6-4,TRBD2,TGTGCCAGCAGTGACTCGGAGACTAGCGCAGATACGCAGTATTTT,CASSDSETSADTQYF
-,TRBJ2-7,TRBV4-1,TRBD1,TGCGCCAGCAGCCAAGATGGGACAGGGACCCACTACGAGCAGTACTTC,CASSQDGTGTHYEQYF
-,TRBJ2-3,TRBV7-9,TRBD2,TGTGCCAGCAGCAGGGTGATAGCGGGAGATACGCAGTATTTT,CASSRVIAGDTQYF
once,TRBJ2-3,TRBV7-8,-,TGTGCCAGCAGCTTATTAACAGATACGCAGTATTTT,CASSLLTDTQYF
-,TRBJ1-1,TRBV18,-,TGTGCCAGCTCACCAGGGGGCGACACTGAAGCTTTCTTT,CASSPGGDTEAFF
-,TRBJ2-2,TRBV6-6,TRBD2,TGTGCCAGCAGTTTAGCGGGAGATAGGACCGGGGAGCTGTTTTTT,CASSLAGDRTGELFF
-,TRBJ2-2,TRBV27,TRBD2,TGTGCCAGCAGCCCCGCGGGGGTTTTTGATCTGTTTTTT,CASSPAGVFDLFF
-,TRBJ2-1,TRBV6-5,-,TGTGCCAGCAGCCTGGGTAGGACTTCATACAATGAGCAGTTCTTC,CASSLGRTSYNEQFF
-,TRBJ2-5,TRBV2,-,TGTGCCAGCAGACTAAACAGGGCCCTAAGCCAAGAGACCCAGTACTTC,CASRLNRALSQETQYF
-,TRBJ2-1,TRBV29-1,-,TGCAGCGTTGTGAGCTACAATGAGCAGTTCTTC,CSVVSYNEQFF
-,TRBJ1-2,TRBV29-1,-,TGCAGCGTTGAAGAGGGGGGGGGAGCGCGGGGCTACACCTTC,CSVEEGGGARGYTF
-,TRBJ2-7,TRBV5-4,TRBD2,TGTGCCAGCAGGGATAATAGCGGGCACTCCTACGAGCAGTACTTC,CASRDNSGHSYEQYF
-,TRBJ2-5,TRBV15,TRBD2,TGTGCCACCAGTCCATGGAGGCTAGCGGGAGGGGAGACCCAGTACTTC,CATSPWRLAGGETQYF
-,TRBJ2-7,TRBV18,TRBD1,TGTGCCAGCTCACCGAGACAGGGGCCGGCCTACGAGCAGTACTTC,CASSPRQGPAYEQYF
-,TRBJ2-7,TRBV19,TRBD1,TGTGCCAGTAGACCGAGACAGGGGAGCTCCTACGAGCAGTACTTC,CASRPRQGSSYEQYF
-,TRBJ2-3,TRBV12-5,TRBD2,TGTGCTAGTGGTTTGACGATAGCGGGTAGCACAGATACGCAGTATTTT,CASGLTIAGSTDTQYF
-,TRBJ2-1,TRBV5-1,TRBD2,TGCGCCAGCAGCCTAGGACTAGCGGGAGTCAATGAGCAGTTCTTC,CASSLGLAGVNEQFF
-,TRBJ1-1,TRBV9,TRBD1,TGTGCCAGTGGGACAGGAGTGAACACTGAAGCTTTCTTT,CASGTGVNTEAFF
-,TRBJ1-2,TRBV7-8,-,TGTGCCAGCAGCTTAGGACAGCAAAACTATGGCTACACCTTC,CASSLGQQNYGYTF
-,TRBJ1-2,TRBV5-1,-,TGCGCCAGCAGCTTGGATATAGGGGGGGGACCTAACTATGGCTACACCTTC,CASSLDIGGGPNYGYTF
few,TRBJ2-7,TRBV5-1,TRBD2,TGCGCCAGCAGCCCCTGGACTAGCGGGGGTACCGAGCAGTACTTC,CASSPWTSGGTEQYF
once,TRBJ1-4,TRBV6-1,-,TGTGCCAGCAGTGAACACCGCGGGACTGGAAATGAAAAACTGTTTTTT,CASSEHRGTGNEKLFF
-,TRBJ1-3,TRBV30,TRBD1,TGTGCCTGGAGTGTACATAGGACAGGACCCTCTGGAAACACCATATATTTT,CAWSVHRTGPSGNTIYF
-,TRBJ2-7,TRBV14,-,TGTGCCAGCAGCCAGACTAGCTCCTACGAGCAGTACTTC,CASSQTSSYEQYF